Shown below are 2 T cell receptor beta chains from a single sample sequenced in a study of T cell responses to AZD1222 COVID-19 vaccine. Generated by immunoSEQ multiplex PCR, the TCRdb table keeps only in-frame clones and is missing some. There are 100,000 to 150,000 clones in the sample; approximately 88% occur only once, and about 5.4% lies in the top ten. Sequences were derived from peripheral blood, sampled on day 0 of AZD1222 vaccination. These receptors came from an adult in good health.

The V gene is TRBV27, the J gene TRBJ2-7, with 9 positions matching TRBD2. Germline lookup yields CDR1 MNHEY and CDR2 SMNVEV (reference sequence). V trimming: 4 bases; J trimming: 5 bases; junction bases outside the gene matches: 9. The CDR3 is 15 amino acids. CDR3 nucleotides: TGTGCCAGCAGTTCCTGGAGTAGCGGGAGTAACGAGCAGTACTTC. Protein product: CASSSWSSGSNEQYF.

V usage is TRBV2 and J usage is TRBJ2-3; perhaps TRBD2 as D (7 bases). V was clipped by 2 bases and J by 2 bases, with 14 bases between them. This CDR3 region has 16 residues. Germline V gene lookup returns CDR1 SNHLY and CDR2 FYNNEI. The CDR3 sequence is CASSEREGGLTDTQYF. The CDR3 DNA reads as TGTGCCAGCAGTGAAAGGGAGGGGGGCCTCACAGATACGCAGTATTTT. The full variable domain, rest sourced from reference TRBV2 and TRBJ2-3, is EPEVTQTPSHQVTQMGQEVILRCVPISNHLYFYWYRQILGQKVEFLVSFYNNEISEKSEIFDDQFSVERPDGSNFTLKIRSTKLEDSAMYFCASSEREGGLTDTQYFGPGTRLTVL.